Listed below are T cell receptor beta chains from one sample, sequenced in a study of CD8+ T cells in alopecia areata. TCRdb keeps only in-frame clones here, not all; method: immunoSEQ multiplex PCR. The table has approximately 180,000 clones, over 55% seen once; the top ten hold about 1.5%. The source material was CD4+ T cells sorted from blood, sampled at week 0. These receptors were obtained from a human donor with alopecia areata. Both conserved end residues are part of each CDR3. A D gene is named only where the DNA matches it firmly. Expanded clones get a size class; other rows say once, few or many, or leave the size out.

TRBJ2-5,TRBV4-3,NA,16,TRBD1,CASSQGTGSGEETQYF,TGCGCCAGCAGCCAGGGGACAGGGAGCGGAGAAGAGACCCAGTACTTC
TRBJ1-1,TRBV5-1,once,15,NA,CASREGGGENTEAFF,TGCGCCAGCAGGGAGGGTGGAGGGGAGAACACTGAAGCTTTCTTT
TRBJ2-1,TRBV7-7,NA,14,NA,CASSLGISSNEQFF,TGTGCCAGCAGCCTAGGGATTAGTAGTAATGAGCAGTTCTTC
TRBJ1-3,TRBV18,few,15,NA,CASSPPSHSGNTIYF,TGTGCCAGCTCACCCCCGTCGCACTCTGGAAACACCATATATTTT
TRBJ2-7,TRBV7-6,NA,12,NA,CASSLQGYEQYF,TGTGCCAGCAGCTTACAGGGGTACGAGCAGTACTTC
TRBJ2-7,TRBV29-1,NA,11,NA,CSVVGLYEQYF,TGCAGCGTGGTAGGACTCTACGAGCAGTACTTC
TRBJ2-2,TRBV29-1,NA,14,TRBD1,CSVADRVSTGELFF,TGCAGCGTCGCGGACAGGGTATCCACCGGGGAGCTGTTTTTT
TRBJ2-3,TRBV9,NA,14,TRBD2,CASSVEAGGDTQYF,TGTGCCAGCAGCGTAGAGGCGGGGGGAGATACGCAGTATTTT
TRBJ2-1,TRBV20-1,NA,11,NA,CSARRPNEQFF,TGCAGTGCTAGACGGCCGAATGAGCAGTTCTTC
TRBJ1-5,TRBV29-1,NA,14,NA,CSATFPGSNQPQHF,TGCAGCGCTACATTCCCGGGTAGCAATCAGCCCCAGCATTTT
TRBJ2-3,TRBV20-1,NA,11,TRBD2,CSALAGGRPYF,TGCAGTGCCTTAGCGGGGGGGCGGCCGTATTTT
TRBJ2-1,TRBV5-6,NA,18,NA,CASSLHPLARSSYNEQFF,TGTGCCAGCAGCTTGCACCCTTTGGCCAGAAGCTCCTACAATGAGCAGTTCTTC
TRBJ1-5,TRBV11-2,once,16,NA,CASSLGAPEGNQPQHF,TGTGCCAGCAGTTTAGGGGCCCCGGAGGGCAATCAGCCCCAGCATTTT
TRBJ1-4,TRBV30,NA,12,NA,CAWTRGGEKLFF,TGTGCCTGGACACGGGGAGGGGAAAAACTGTTTTTT
TRBJ2-7,TRBV2,many,15,TRBD1,CASSSGQGRGYEQYF,TGTGCCAGCAGTTCAGGACAGGGGAGAGGGTACGAGCAGTACTTC
TRBJ2-3,TRBV4-3,NA,16,TRBD2,CASSQERGEITDTQYF,TGCGCCAGCAGCCAAGAACGGGGGGAGATCACAGATACGCAGTATTTT
TRBJ2-5,TRBV5-5,NA,12,NA,CASSFSGETQYF,TGTGCCAGCAGCTTCAGCGGGGAGACCCAGTACTTC
TRBJ2-7,TRBV5-1,NA,14,NA,CASSPEGSSYEQYF,TGCGCCAGCAGCCCTGAAGGGAGCTCCTACGAGCAGTACTTC
TRBJ1-2,TRBV9,NA,15,NA,CASIRDQGHLGGYTF,TGTGCCAGCATCAGAGATCAAGGGCACCTTGGTGGCTACACCTTC
TRBJ1-2,TRBV9,NA,13,TRBD1,CASSADRGGGYTF,TGTGCCAGCAGCGCGGACAGGGGAGGCGGCTACACCTTC
TRBJ1-1,TRBV30,NA,11,NA,CAWSPREGVFF,TGTGCCTGGAGCCCCAGGGAGGGAGTTTTCTTT
TRBJ1-2,TRBV30,NA,13,TRBD1,CAWNSGQASGYTF,TGTGCCTGGAATTCGGGACAGGCCTCCGGCTACACCTTC
TRBJ2-7,TRBV9,NA,15,NA,CASSKTTGGPSEQYF,TGTGCCAGCAGCAAAACTACGGGGGGCCCCTCAGAGCAGTACTTC
TRBJ1-2,TRBV30,once,10,NA,CAWRSVGYTF,TGTGCCTGGAGATCGGTTGGCTACACCTTC
TRBJ2-5,TRBV30,NA,12,NA,CAWSVGTDAQYF,TGTGCCTGGAGTGTAGGGACGGACGCCCAGTACTTC
TRBJ1-2,TRBV30,NA,12,NA,CAWSTQPYGYTF,TGTGCCTGGAGTACGCAGCCCTATGGCTACACCTTC
TRBJ2-1,TRBV5-1,NA,15,TRBD2,CASSPDQRGYNEQFF,TGCGCCAGCAGCCCCGATCAGCGGGGGTACAATGAGCAGTTCTTC
TRBJ2-3,TRBV9,NA,15,TRBD2,CASSVGGGAFDTQYF,TGTGCCAGCAGCGTAGGCGGGGGGGCCTTCGATACGCAGTATTTT
TRBJ2-1,TRBV25-1,NA,11,NA,CASSEFADQFF,TGTGCCAGCAGTGAATTCGCGGACCAGTTCTTC
TRBJ2-3,TRBV29-1,NA,12,TRBD1,CSVGGGWDTQYF,TGCAGCGTTGGAGGGGGCTGGGATACGCAGTATTTT
TRBJ2-7,TRBV6-1,NA,15,NA,CASSESVQVSYEQYF,TGTGCCAGCAGTGAAAGTGTTCAGGTCTCCTACGAGCAGTACTTC
TRBJ1-5,TRBV19,NA,12,TRBD1,CATTGVGQPQHF,TGTGCCACTACAGGGGTGGGCCAGCCCCAGCATTTT
TRBJ2-1,TRBV29-1,NA,12,TRBD1,CSVGQAYNEQFF,TGCAGCGTGGGACAGGCCTACAATGAGCAGTTCTTC
TRBJ1-2,TRBV29-1,NA,11,NA,CSARDNYGYTF,TGCAGCGCTCGGGACAACTATGGCTACACCTTC
TRBJ2-5,TRBV5-4,NA,14,TRBD1,CASSPGTAQETQYF,TGTGCCAGCAGCCCCGGGACAGCCCAAGAGACCCAGTACTTC
TRBJ2-7,TRBV9,NA,14,NA,CASSVTGTSYEQYF,TGTGCCAGCAGCGTAACCGGGACTTCCTACGAGCAGTACTTC
TRBJ2-7,TRBV15,NA,15,TRBD1,CATSRDRDSYYEQYF,TGTGCCACCAGCAGAGATAGGGACAGCTACTACGAGCAGTACTTC
TRBJ2-7,TRBV5-6,NA,19,TRBD1,CASSSRLISGTGSSYEQYF,TGTGCCAGCAGCTCTCGATTAATATCCGGGACAGGGAGCTCCTACGAGCAGTACTTC
TRBJ2-2,TRBV7-9,NA,16,NA,CASSGYRDEGTGELFF,TGTGCCAGCAGCGGCTACAGGGACGAAGGGACCGGGGAGCTGTTTTTT
TRBJ1-1,TRBV11-2,NA,13,NA,CASSFSRNTEAFF,TGTGCCAGCAGCTTCAGCAGGAACACTGAAGCTTTCTTT
TRBJ2-1,TRBV6-1,few,19,TRBD1,CASSVINIGTGIRWDEQFF,TGTGCCAGCAGTGTAATAAACATTGGGACAGGTATTCGTTGGGATGAGCAGTTCTTC
TRBJ2-7,TRBV29-1,few,15,TRBD1,CSVGDGETGVHEQYF,TGCAGCGTTGGGGACGGGGAGACAGGGGTGCACGAGCAGTACTTC
TRBJ2-4,TRBV29-1,few,13,NA,CSVEAWDSGIQYF,TGCAGCGTTGAAGCATGGGACTCAGGCATTCAGTACTTC
TRBJ2-3,TRBV18,NA,16,TRBD2,CASSPRLAGGQDTQYF,TGTGCCAGCTCACCTCGACTAGCGGGGGGCCAGGATACGCAGTATTTT
TRBJ2-1,TRBV29-1,NA,13,NA,CSVERTSGDEQFF,TGCAGCGTTGAACGGACAAGTGGCGATGAGCAGTTCTTC
TRBJ2-2,TRBV15,NA,17,NA,CATSDIGGPTNTGELFF,TGTGCCACCAGCGACATTGGGGGCCCTACGAACACCGGGGAGCTGTTTTTT
TRBJ2-2,TRBV5-6,few,14,NA,CASSFGSIDGELFF,TGTGCCAGCAGCTTCGGTAGTATTGACGGGGAGCTGTTTTTT
TRBJ2-5,TRBV9,NA,13,TRBD1,CASSVSDRTTQYF,TGTGCCAGCAGCGTATCGGACAGGACGACCCAGTACTTC
TRBJ2-3,TRBV2,NA,11,NA,CASSVTDTQYF,TGTGCCAGCAGTGTCACAGATACGCAGTATTTT
TRBJ2-7,TRBV15,once,10,NA,CATRDPTQYF,TGTGCCACCAGGGACCCAACTCAGTACTTC
TRBJ2-7,TRBV18,few,14,NA,CASSPRTVSNEQYF,TGTGCCAGCTCACCAAGGACAGTTTCTAACGAGCAGTACTTC
TRBJ1-1,TRBV4-2,NA,15,TRBD1,CASSRQGQENTEAFF,TGTGCCAGCAGCCGACAAGGACAGGAGAACACTGAAGCTTTCTTT
TRBJ2-5,TRBV29-1,NA,17,NA,CSVVGTRGLRDAETQYF,TGCAGCGTTGTGGGTACCAGGGGACTCAGAGACGCGGAGACCCAGTACTTC
TRBJ1-1,TRBV30,NA,12,NA,CAWGSGIGEAFF,TGTGCCTGGGGTTCCGGGATTGGTGAAGCTTTCTTT
TRBJ2-1,TRBV29-1,NA,12,TRBD2,CSVGEGRNEQFF,TGCAGCGTCGGGGAGGGGAGGAATGAGCAGTTCTTC
TRBJ1-5,TRBV5-5,few,16,TRBD1,CASSFGTGHSNQPQHF,TGTGCCAGCAGCTTCGGGACAGGGCATAGCAATCAGCCCCAGCATTTT
TRBJ2-1,TRBV25-1,NA,15,NA,CASSDTGHVYNEQFF,TGTGCCAGCAGTGATACAGGGCACGTATACAATGAGCAGTTCTTC